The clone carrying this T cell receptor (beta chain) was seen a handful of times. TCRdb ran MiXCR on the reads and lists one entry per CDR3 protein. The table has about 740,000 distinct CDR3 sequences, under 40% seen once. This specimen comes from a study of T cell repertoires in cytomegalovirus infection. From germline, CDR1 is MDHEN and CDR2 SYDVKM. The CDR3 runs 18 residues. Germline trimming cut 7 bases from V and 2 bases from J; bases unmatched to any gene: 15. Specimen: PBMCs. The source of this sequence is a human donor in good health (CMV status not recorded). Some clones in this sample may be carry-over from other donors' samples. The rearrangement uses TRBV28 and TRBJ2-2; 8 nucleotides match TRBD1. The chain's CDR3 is CASISDRVPFDNTGELFF. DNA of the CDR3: TGTGCCAGCATTTCGGACAGGGTCCCTTTTGATAACACCGGGGAGCTGTTTTTT.